This T cell receptor (beta chain) was documented in a study of cytomegalovirus exposure and HLA in healthy donors. Comment on this clone: Its antigen is currently unknown.

Amplification used 60 Vbeta primers and 13 Jbeta primers. The repertoire was sequenced with immunoSEQ multiplex PCR; TCRdb's copy has only in-frame clones and lacks some. The table records 150,000 to 200,000 clones, roughly 84% of them present only once. Overall study results and limits: The HLA-A and HLA-B alleles of most subjects were reportedly predicted accurately from TCR beta sequences.

V was clipped by 7 bases and J by 6 bases; unmatched bases: 9. The length of the CDR3 is 14 residues. Germline loops: CDR1 SNHLY, CDR2 FYNNEI. The chain joins TRBV2 to TRBJ2-3, with 8 bases that match TRBD1. Sequencing was done on a sample of PBMCs. The sequence was collected from a woman aged 18-29 years in good health and CMV-seronegative. CDR3: CASITQGATDTQYF. The DNA of the CDR3 is TGTGCCAGCATTACTCAGGGGGCTACCGATACGCAGTATTTT.